This TCR beta chain was sequenced in a study of cytomegalovirus exposure and HLA in healthy donors (dated by TCRdb to between 2016 and 2019). Notes on the research overall: An earlier analysis of roughly 500 of the donors reported about 290 Gb of sequence data and some 100 million unique TCR beta sequences from 150 million to 200 million T cells. Approximately 330 gigabases of sequencing data and around 88 million unique TCR sequences made up an early release that covered several hundred HLA-typed donors. The genetic ancestry cluster associated with self-reported Caucasian donors included 80% to 90% of the approximately 400 genotyped donors. The study aimed to test whether signatures of past pathogen exposure could be identified by cataloging public T cell receptors. The T cell repertoires of 666 subjects were profiled by immunosequencing and related to cytomegalovirus serostatus. Besides the first cohort of under 700 subjects, a separate validation cohort made up of 95 to 150 different subjects was used. The study combined high-throughput TCR immunosequencing, statistical association of individual TCRs with disease status, and machine learning to predict cytomegalovirus infection status. In a later analysis, previously published TCR beta repertoires from hundreds of donors were re-analyzed and high-resolution HLA genotyping was added so that TCR occurrence patterns could be studied. Rather than using new phenotypic data, the later analysis identified candidate immune exposures from TCR beta sequences and from how often those sequences occurred across donors. An earlier analysis of 587 of the donors applied high-throughput TCR beta sequencing to assess whether each TCR beta V gene segment acted as functional or pseudogenic. Alongside the repertoire data, information on donor age, sex, ethnicity and CMV serostatus was compiled. A later genetic analysis used genome-wide SNP genotypes for about 55% of the 666 donors, treating that subset as a discovery cohort. All discovery cohort repertoires had been generated using a single sequencing platform. HLA typing covered class I and class II loci at four-digit resolution. Typing coverage varied by locus: about 620-640 donors for A, B, C, DRB1 and DQB1; around 560 for DQA1; over 600 for DPA1; 450 to 480 for DPB1. Five DR-DQ haplotypes were handled as single units for association and clustering, since linkage in the cohort was strong. Across under 500 genotyped donors of the cohort, an average of about 240,000 unique TCR beta nucleotide sequences per donor were sequenced, and roughly a sixth of those sequences were non-productive.

The cohort comprised 670 or so healthy bone marrow donors. All cohort members were sampled while nominally healthy, although unrecorded immune exposures were likely present. The donor was CMV seronegative and was included in the group of around 320 seronegative cohort members. Every donor gave a peripheral blood sample, and the peripheral blood mononuclear cells from that sample were used for TCR beta sequencing. Genomic DNA extraction from the blood cell samples was performed with the Qiagen DNeasy Blood Extraction Kit. What the work shows at the level of the full study, not this receptor alone: Assigning TCR associations to individual alleles was difficult when HLA alleles, especially DR and DQ, strongly co-occurred. Because the 87-base-pair reads could not distinguish some IMGT-functional V segments, including TRBV6-2 and TRBV6-3, those segments were excluded. The earlier analysis of approximately 560 of the donors excluded 15 to 20 rarely observed V segments, including chromosome 9 orphons, because counts were too low. Linkage disequilibrium might explain the correlated functional status among segregating V segments, but an unknown experimental factor could not be ruled out. In a later analysis, some 18,000 TCR beta sequences were associated with specific HLA alleles at a false discovery rate of 0.05. Only TCR beta chains were sequenced in this cohort, and the absence of alpha or paired-chain data limited detectable features. A later analysis found that HLA-associated TCR beta chains were more clonally expanded and had lower generation probabilities than equally common non-associated chains. In a later genetic analysis, a missense DCLRE1C variant was associated with V-gene and J-gene trimming of TCR beta chains, and the association was replicated in an independent cohort. A cluster of highly shared sequence variants was judged likely to represent a technical artifact of the sequencing pipeline. An earlier analysis of 587 of the donors showed that most TCR beta V segments appeared in productive rearrangements either about 90% or about 30% of the time, which broadly matched IMGT annotations. According to the authors, the approach could potentially be generalized to other disease states and immunological phenotypes. Sequencing depth was assumed to be roughly uniform across donors in the presence/absence analyses, though that assumption may not hold. In a later genetic analysis, fewer N-insertions in productive TCRs were reported among donors in an Asian-associated ancestry cluster than the approximately 670-donor mean. Most TCR sequences were seen in very few donors, while some public TCRs were found in many individuals. A later analysis reported that several top co-occurrence clusters appeared linked to parvovirus B19, influenza, CMV and Epstein-Barr virus. HLA typing was unavailable for some donors at each locus, so association tests used only the typed subset. The study listed 164 TCR beta chains as associated with cytomegalovirus. In a later analysis, most CMV-associated TCR beta chains were found to appear HLA-restricted, with HLA associations seemingly driven largely by CMV exposure. In a later analysis, the rate of TCR association differed among HLA loci, with DRB1 alleles having the most associated TCRs and HLA-C alleles having the fewest. A few of the identified cytomegalovirus-associated TCR beta chains were confirmed in vitro to be specific for cytomegalovirus antigens. A further reported finding was that TCR beta sequences accurately predicted the HLA-A and HLA-B alleles for most subjects in the first cohort. For the cohort, immune exposure information was limited to CMV serostatus. In both the original and validation cohorts, the classifier was reported to diagnose cytomegalovirus status with high specificity and sensitivity.

Remarks on this clone: Its antigen is currently not known. Base qualities are missing; no much larger clone stands one base away.

Preparation of the library involved the immunoSEQ multiplex PCR assay. For the multiplex PCR, a mixture combining 60 forward primers for TCR Vbeta segments and 13 reverse primers for TCR Jbeta segments was used. Amplification of the CDR3 region of rearranged TCR beta genes was performed with a multiplex PCR assay on genomic DNA. The amplified TCR beta libraries were sequenced on the Illumina HiSeq System as 87-base-pair reads. In the paper's pipeline: In a later analysis, 70 million to 95 million unique TCR beta chains were counted across the approximately 640 repertoires, and approximately 11 million of these chains were shared by at least two donors. To remove PCR and sequencing errors, raw reads were error-corrected and collapsed into unique sequences using a nearest-neighbor algorithm that merged closely related sequences. To assign V, D and J gene segments, CDR3 sequences were aligned to IMGT reference sequences. Each retained sequence needed at least a six-nucleotide match to both a V gene segment and a J gene segment. A rearrangement counted as productive if the CDR3 had no stop codons and remained in frame with V and J, and every other rearrangement counted as non-productive. Following IMGT convention, CDR3 was defined as the stretch from the second conserved V-encoded cysteine up to the conserved J-encoded phenylalanine. The earlier analysis of 587 of the donors excluded sequences that lacked an unambiguous match to a single V gene segment. An earlier analysis of several hundred of the donors called V segments functional above 56.7% productive rearrangements and segregating when the between-donor standard deviation exceeded 5%. A statistical classification framework was developed to diagnose cytomegalovirus status using the catalog of TCR beta chain sequences. In a later analysis, V and J genes were assigned by comparing TCR nucleotide sequences against IMGT/GENE-DB human TR gene sequences. Using the TCRdist pipeline, a later analysis assigned CDR3 sequences along with most-parsimonious VDJ recombination scenarios. In a later analysis, each TCR beta chain was defined by its CDR3 amino acid sequence together with its V-gene family, and reads without a unique V-gene family were excluded. As a way to deal with suspected cross-contamination and a sequencing artifact, a later analysis dropped approximately 590 nucleotide sequences that were highly shared and had low generation probability. In a later analysis, a clonal expansion index for each public chain was calculated from normalized within-repertoire ranks of inferred template counts. Generation probabilities in a later analysis came from a VDJ recombination model fitted to out-of-frame rearrangements, and those results were checked against IGoR. A later analysis scored TCR-TCR, TCR-HLA and TCR-CMV co-occurrence with hypergeometric tests, applying a repertoire-size bias correction to TCR pairs. False discovery rates were estimated in a later analysis by permuting HLA or CMV assignments 20 times. In a later analysis, co-occurring TCRs were grouped with DBSCAN, and TCRdist sequence similarity was added when clustering was performed within HLA-allele-positive subsets. Co-occurrence clustering excluded repertoires with fewer than 30,000 or more than 120,000 public chains, plus five with anomalous nucleotide sharing. TCRdb obtained this table from immuneACCESS and retained in-frame rearrangements with V and J assigned. These tables miss some clones; where compared with another copy, unresolved V genes account for less than half of the shortfall, and the remainder is unexplained. The D gene and trimming were derived from the DNA, and the V and J assignments and clone size from that table. For this sample there are 50,000 or so clones; approximately 82% appear just once. Roughly 3% of the sample is taken by the ten largest.

Via the germline V gene, CDR1 is KGHSH and CDR2 LQKENI. There are 19 amino acids in the CDR3, from cysteine to phenylalanine inclusive. Only CDR3 DNA is held: 57 bases, read in frame from base 1. V and J are trimmed by 3 bases and 4 bases, and the gene matches miss 15 bases of the junction. The chain employs TRBV18 and TRBJ2-5; 12 central bases correspond to TRBD1. This sequence originates from a woman younger than 30 in good health and CMV-seronegative. The sequenced sample was PBMCs. The nucleotide sequence is given as TGTGCCAGCTCACCTGCTGCCGCCGGGACAGGGGGCTTAGGAGAGACCCAGTACTTC. Translated, this is CASSPAAAGTGGLGETQYF.